What follows are 30 T cell receptor beta chains derived from one specimen sequenced in a study of T cell repertoires in cytomegalovirus infection. Using its own MiXCR run on the reads, TCRdb lists one record per CDR3 protein. The sample lists 200,000 to 300,000 distinct CDR3 sequences, approximately 8.3% occurring once. Sequences were obtained from PBMCs. The origin of the receptors is a human donor in good health (CMV status not recorded). Some clones in this sample may be carry-over from other donors' samples.

In this sample, this clonotype turned up many times. CDR3: CASSQARGNSPLHF. Written as DNA, the CDR3 is TGTGCCAGCAGCCAGGCAAGGGGTAATTCACCCCTCCACTTT. The rearrangement uses TRBV7-2 and TRBJ1-6; TRBD1 might be the D (5 bases). The CDR3 is made up of 14 amino acids. Germline V CDR1 and CDR2: SGHTA, FQGNSA. V lost 5 bases and J 6 bases, leaving 11 bases between the germline ends.

This clonotype was picked up a small number of times. The J gene is TRBJ2-7, the V gene TRBV18, with D possibly being TRBD2 (5 bases). Trimming shortened V by 3 bases and J by 7 bases, and 10 bases separated the two germline ends. CDR1 KGHSH and CDR2 LQKENI come from the germline V gene. The length of the CDR3 is 12 residues. The CDR3 spells CASSPGGEEQYF. Here the CDR3 DNA reads TGTGCCAGCTCACCCGGTGGGGAGGAGCAGTACTTC.

The chain is built from TRBV19 and TRBJ1-2, with D maybe TRBD1 (6 bases). This CDR3 is built from 14 residues. CDR1 and CDR2 from the germline V gene are LNHDA and SQIVND (reference sequence). Deletions cut 2 bases from V and 7 bases from J, with 14 bases between. The CDR3 DNA sequence: TGTGCCAGTAGTATATCAGGGGCGCGAGGTGGCTACACCTTC. This codes for CASSISGARGGYTF.

This clonotype was picked up many times. The chain uses TRBV7-3 and TRBJ2-7; D may correspond to TRBD1 or TRBD2 (6 bases each). Per the germline V gene, CDR1 is SGHTA and CDR2 is FQGTGA. V was pared by 4 bases and J by 9 bases, with 13 bases between. The CDR3 extends over 12 amino acids. The chain's CDR3 is CASSSEGGAQYF. In DNA form, the CDR3 reads TGTGCCAGCAGCTCGGAGGGGGGCGCGCAGTACTTC.

This clonotype was seen at least ten times. The V call is TRBV5-1, the J call TRBJ2-7, with a possible D match to TRBD1 (5 bases). The germline CDR1 and CDR2 sequences are SGHRS and YFSETQ. The CDR3 length is 15 residues. Trimming removed 5 bases at V and 1 base at J, with 16 bases between. CDR3 DNA: TGCGCCAGCAGTGAAGGACAAGTACCTTCCTACGAGCAGTACTTC. Its protein product is CASSEGQVPSYEQYF. The full variable domain, in which reference TRBV5-1 and TRBJ2-7 provide the parts outside the CDR3, is KAGVTQTPRYLIKTRGQQVTLSCSPISGHRSVSWYQQTPGQGLQFLFEYFSETQRNKGNFPGRFSGRQFSNSRSEMNVSTLELGDSALYLCASSEGQVPSYEQYFGPGTRLTVT.

This clonotype was counted ten times or more. The chain employs TRBV6-1 and TRBJ1-1; D ambiguous. CDR3 length: 13 amino acids. CDR1 is MNHNS and CDR2 is SASEGT in the germline V gene. V was clipped by 6 bases and J by 1 base, with 9 bases between them. The CDR3 DNA reads as TGTGCCAGCAGCCCCGCAGGGAACACTGAAGCTTTCTTT. Amino acid sequence: CASSPAGNTEAFF.

This clonotype was counted ten times or more. The CDR3 loop reads CASSEGQIRQETQYF. The CDR3 nucleotides read TGTGCCAGCAGCGAGGGACAGATCCGACAAGAGACCCAGTACTTC. The chain employs TRBV11-2 and TRBJ2-5; 7 bases match TRBD1. This CDR3 has 15 amino acids. The V gene's germline CDR1 is SGHAT and CDR2 FQNNGV. J lost 2 bases, V lost 5 bases, and 8 bases had no gene match.

This clonotype was detected ten times or more. Its ends do not fully match the called genes, so a read error is possible. The genes are TRBV7-2 and TRBJ2-1, with D possibly being TRBD1 (5 bases). The CDR3 is 12 amino acids. The germline gives CDR1 SGHTA, CDR2 FQGNSA. CDR3 bases: TGTGCCAGCAGCTTAGAGGACACTGTAAGGATCTTC. The encoded protein is CASSLEDTVRIF.

The gene calls are TRBV6-6 and TRBJ2-7; TRBD2 agrees at 12 bases. J lost 3 bases, V lost 6 bases, and 6 bases had no gene match. Germline values: CDR1 MNHNY, CDR2 SVGAGI (reference sequence). The length of the CDR3 is 15 residues. The CDR3: CASSPGLAGLYEQYF. The CDR3 DNA follows: TGTGCCAGCAGCCCCGGACTAGCGGGACTCTACGAGCAGTACTTC.

This clonotype was observed at least ten times. The chain recombines TRBV27 with TRBJ1-4, with 7 bases that match TRBD1. CDR3 length: 15 residues. Germline CDR1 MNHEY, CDR2 SMNVEV (reference sequence). V lost 2 bases to trimming and J lost 8 bases; unmatched junction nucleotides: 8. The CDR3 DNA reads TGTGCCAGCAGTTTAGATTGGGGGACAGCAGAAAAACTGTTTTTT. The encoded protein is CASSLDWGTAEKLFF.

This clonotype was observed many times. The chain couples TRBV19 to TRBJ1-2; D remains unclear. The CDR3 extends over 14 amino acids. Germline V gives CDR1 LNHDA, CDR2 SQIVND (reference sequence). Trimming removed 0 bases from V and 7 bases from J, with 12 bases in between. In DNA, the CDR3 is TGTGCCAGTAGTATAGATCTTGGACTTGGTGGCTACACCTTC. This sequence encodes CASSIDLGLGGYTF.

The V and J genes are TRBV10-2 and TRBJ1-4; D is perhaps TRBD1 (5 bases). Trimming took 6 bases from V and 2 from J, leaving 13 bases between them. CDR3 length: 15 amino acids. The germline V gene has CDR1 WSHSY and CDR2 SAAADI. CDR3 DNA sequence: TGCGCCAGCAGGGGAGGGGTTGCCACTAATGAAAAACTGTTTTTT. Amino acids: CASRGGVATNEKLFF.

The chain is built from TRBV12-3 or TRBV12-4 and TRBJ1-1, with a tentative D call TRBD1 (5 bases). The CDR3 covers 14 residues. The V gene lost 3 bases and the J gene lost 4 bases, with 12 bases spanning the gap. The CDR3 coding sequence is TGTGCCAGCAGTTTTGGGGCCGGGGGCACTGAAGCTTTCTTT. Translation: CASSFGAGGTEAFF.

This clonotype was picked up many times. The V and J genes are TRBV7-2 and TRBJ2-5; D is ambiguous. Trimming stripped 4 bases from V and 2 bases from J, with 8 bases between. This CDR3 comprises 13 residues. Germline loops: CDR1 SGHTA, CDR2 FQGNSA. The CDR3 region is CASSWDLQETQYF. CDR3 coding DNA: TGTGCCAGCAGCTGGGATCTGCAAGAGACCCAGTACTTC. Supplemented by reference TRBV7-2 and TRBJ2-5, the full variable domain reads GAGVSQSPSNKVTEKGKDVELRCDPISGHTALYWYRQSLGQGLEFLIYFQGNSAPDKSGLPSDRFSAERTGGSVSTLTIQRTQQEDSAVYLCASSWDLQETQYFGPGTRLLVL.

The chain uses TRBV20-1 and TRBJ1-6; TRBD1 agrees at 7 bases. Per the germline V gene, CDR1 is DFQATT and CDR2 is SNEGSKA (reference sequence). Trimming took 5 bases from V and 6 from J; bases not matched to a gene: 7. This CDR3 has 14 residues. As DNA, the CDR3 is TGCAGTGCTTTACCGGGACAGTTTAATTCACCCCTCCACTTT. It translates to CSALPGQFNSPLHF.

Ten or more counts support this clonotype. The chain employs TRBV19 and TRBJ2-5; D is perhaps TRBD2 (5 bases). The V end was cut by 7 bases, the J end by 3 bases, with 9 bases between. CDR1 LNHDA and CDR2 SQIVND come from the germline V gene (reference sequence). This CDR3 region has 12 residues. The CDR3 DNA reads TGTGCCAGTAACGGGGATGAAGAGACCCAGTACTTC. Its protein is CASNGDEETQYF. Together with reference TRBV19 and TRBJ2-5, the CDR3 gives the full variable domain: DGGITQSPKYLFRKEGQNVTLSCEQNLNHDAMYWYRQDPGQGLRLIYYSQIVNDFQKGDIAEGYSVSREKKESFPLTVTSAQKNPTAFYLCASNGDEETQYFGPGTRLLVL.

Many counts were recorded for this clonotype. The chain recombines TRBV12-5 with TRBJ2-1; D uncertain. This CDR3 has 13 amino acids. Deletions cut 5 bases from V and 10 bases from J, with 15 bases between. From germline, CDR1 is LGHNT and CDR2 FRNRAP. CDR3 protein: CASGLPIRGEQFF. CDR3 nucleotide sequence: TGTGCTAGTGGTCTCCCCATCCGAGGAGAGCAGTTCTTC.

This sequence joins TRBV20-1 and TRBJ2-3, with 10 positions matching TRBD2. The germline gives CDR1 DFQATT, CDR2 SNEGSKA (reference sequence). V shed 4 bases, J shed 6 bases, and the junction held 7 bases outside the gene matches. The CDR3 length is 14 residues. CDR3 protein: CSANPLGLADTQYF. The CDR3 nucleotides are TGCAGTGCTAACCCTCTGGGACTAGCGGATACGCAGTATTTT.

This clonotype has only a few counts. A junction end diverges from the germline sequence, so it may reflect a read error. J is TRBJ1-1 and V is TRBV5-1, with 11 bases that match TRBD1. The CDR3 totals 16 residues. The V gene's germline CDR1 is SGHRS and CDR2 YFSETQ. The CDR3 region is CASSLHGQGANAEAFF. The DNA of the CDR3 is TGCGCCAGCAGCTTGCATGGACAGGGGGCGAACGCTGAAGCTTTCTTT.

This clonotype was observed a few times. DNA of the CDR3: TGTGCCAGCAGCCCAGGACAGGGCGGCGACACCATATATTTT. This translates into CASSPGQGGDTIYF. The chain joins TRBV7-6 to TRBJ1-3; 8 bases are shared with TRBD1. Losses at the gene ends were 5 bases for V and 8 bases for J; bases not matched to a gene: 8. The CDR3 length is 14 residues. The germline CDR1 and CDR2 sequences are SGHVS and FNYEAQ.

This clonotype was detected many times. The chain uses TRBV28 and TRBJ1-5, with TRBD1 matching over 9 bases. The junction had 9 bases not matched to a gene; V was cut back by 5 bases and J by 7 bases. Germline V CDR1 and CDR2: MDHEN, SYDVKM. The length of the CDR3 is 15 residues. The DNA for the CDR3 is TGTGCCAGCAGTGGGGCACAGGGGGCCTCACAGCCCCAGCATTTT. Protein: CASSGAQGASQPQHF.

This clonotype was seen more than once but under ten times. The rearrangement uses TRBV12-3 or TRBV12-4 and TRBJ2-7; D uncertain. This CDR3 comprises 13 residues. V was cut by 5 bases and J by 9 bases, with 17 bases left in between. The CDR3, as DNA: TGTGCCAGCAGTCCCTCTCTCTCCGGTGTGCAGTACTTC. It yields the protein CASSPSLSGVQYF.

This clonotype came up many times. One junction end does not reproduce the germline sequence, and a read error may be involved. The chain couples TRBV7-2 to TRBJ1-2, with TRBD1 as a possible D gene (6 bases). The CDR3 is made up of 12 amino acids. In germline, CDR1 is SGHTA, CDR2 FQGNSA. The CDR3 reads CASSLTWGPQSF. The CDR3 DNA is TGTGCCAGCAGCTTAACTTGGGGGCCCCAGAGCTTC.

This clonotype was recorded at least ten times. V is TRBV12-3 or TRBV12-4 and J is TRBJ2-3; D remains ambiguous. The CDR3 spans 11 residues. V lost 5 bases to trimming and J lost 13 bases, with 13 bases between them. CDR3 amino acids: CASSQAQREYF. Written as DNA, the CDR3 is TGTGCCAGCAGTCAGGCCCAAAGGGAGTATTTT.

This clonotype was seen at least ten times. The chain has TRBV7-2 and TRBJ2-7; TRBD2 aligns across 11 bases. V shed 1 base and J 4 bases; nucleotides not matched to a gene: 3. Germline V gene data show CDR1 as SGHTA and CDR2 as FQGNSA. The CDR3 consists of 15 residues. The CDR3 nucleotides read TGTGCCAGCAGCTTAGTAGCGGGAGGGACGTACGAGCAGTACTTC. Translating it yields CASSLVAGGTYEQYF.

The V call is TRBV20-1, the J call TRBJ2-1; D unclear. Germline V gene data show CDR1 as DFQATT and CDR2 as SNEGSKA (reference sequence). The CDR3 loop spans 15 amino acids. Trimming removed 1 base from V and 2 bases from J, with 12 bases in between. The CDR3 here is CSARVTRQAYNEQFF. The CDR3 DNA reads as TGCAGTGCTAGAGTCACTCGGCAGGCCTACAATGAGCAGTTCTTC.

The gene calls are TRBV6-4 and TRBJ2-1, with 11 bases matching TRBD2. The CDR3 consists of 15 residues. The germline CDR1 and CDR2 sequences are MRHNA and SNTAGT. After removal of 6 bases from V and 4 bases from J, the junction contained 5 bases not matched to a gene. The CDR3 bases are TGTGCCAGCAGCGAAACTAGCGGGGGTTACAATGAGCAGTTCTTC. It codes for CASSETSGGYNEQFF.

This clonotype appeared a few times. In nucleotides, the CDR3 is TGCAGTGCTACCCCGACAGGGCTGAGCACTGAAGCTTTCTTT. Translating gives CSATPTGLSTEAFF. The J gene is TRBJ1-1, the V gene TRBV20-1, with 7 bases identical to TRBD1. The CDR3 is 14 amino acids. With V trimmed by 4 bases and J by 4 bases, 9 bases remained unmatched. The germline V gene encodes CDR1 DFQATT and CDR2 SNEGSKA (reference sequence).

This clonotype was seen ten or more times. The chain links TRBV28 to TRBJ1-6; D not resolved. With 5 bases removed from V and 8 bases from J, the gap between germline ends came to 7 bases. The CDR3 consists of 12 residues. The V gene's germline CDR1 is MDHEN and CDR2 SYDVKM. The CDR3 DNA follows: TGTGCCAGCAGTGCGCCAGATTCACCCCTCCACTTT. Translation: CASSAPDSPLHF. Complete variable domain (other parts from reference TRBV28 and TRBJ1-6): DVKVTQSSRYLVKRTGEKVFLECVQDMDHENMFWYRQDPGLGLRLIYFSYDVKMKEKGDIPEGYSVSREKKERFSLILESASTNQTSMYLCASSAPDSPLHFGNGTRLTVT.

This clonotype was counted ten times or more. CDR3 sequence (DNA): TGTGCCAGCATCCAAACGGGCTCTGGAAACACCATATATTTT. Residues: CASIQTGSGNTIYF. The J gene is TRBJ1-3, the V gene TRBV7-9; D uncertain. The CDR3 totals 14 residues. V lost 7 bases and J 0 bases, leaving 10 bases between the germline ends. Germline CDR1 and CDR2: SEHNR and FQNEAQ (reference sequence).